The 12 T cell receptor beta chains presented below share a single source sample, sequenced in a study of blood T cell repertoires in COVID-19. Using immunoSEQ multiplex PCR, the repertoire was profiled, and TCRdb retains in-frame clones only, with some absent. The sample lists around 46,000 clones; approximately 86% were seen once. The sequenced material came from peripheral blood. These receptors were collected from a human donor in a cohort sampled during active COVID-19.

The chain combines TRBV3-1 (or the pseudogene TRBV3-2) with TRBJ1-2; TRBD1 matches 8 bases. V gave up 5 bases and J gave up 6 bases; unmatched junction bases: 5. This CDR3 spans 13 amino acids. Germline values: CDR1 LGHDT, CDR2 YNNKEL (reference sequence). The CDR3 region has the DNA TGTGCCAGCAGCACCGGCAGGGGGCATGGCTACACCTTC. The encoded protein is CASSTGRGHGYTF.

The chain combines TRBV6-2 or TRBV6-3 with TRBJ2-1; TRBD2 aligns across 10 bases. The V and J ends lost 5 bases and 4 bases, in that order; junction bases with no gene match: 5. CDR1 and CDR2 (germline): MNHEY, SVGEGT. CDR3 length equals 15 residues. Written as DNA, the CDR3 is TGTGCCAGCAGTGATCCAGCGGGAGGGTACAATGAGCAGTTCTTC. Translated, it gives CASSDPAGGYNEQFF.

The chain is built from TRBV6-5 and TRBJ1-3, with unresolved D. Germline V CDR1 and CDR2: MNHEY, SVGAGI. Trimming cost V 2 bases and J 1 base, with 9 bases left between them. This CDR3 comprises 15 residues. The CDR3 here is CASSYTSGSGNTIYF. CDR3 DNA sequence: TGTGCCAGCAGTTACACCTCGGGGTCTGGAAACACCATATATTTT.

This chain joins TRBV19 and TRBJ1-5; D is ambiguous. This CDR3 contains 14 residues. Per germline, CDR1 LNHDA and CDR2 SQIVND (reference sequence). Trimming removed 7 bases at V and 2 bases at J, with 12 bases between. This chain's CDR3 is CASKARMGNQPQHF. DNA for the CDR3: TGTGCCAGTAAAGCCAGGATGGGCAATCAGCCCCAGCATTTT.

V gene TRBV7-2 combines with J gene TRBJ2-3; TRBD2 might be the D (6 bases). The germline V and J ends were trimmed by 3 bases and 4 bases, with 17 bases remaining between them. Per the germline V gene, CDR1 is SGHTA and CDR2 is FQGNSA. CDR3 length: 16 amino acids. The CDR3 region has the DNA TGTGCCAGCAGCTTGAGAGGAGGGCCAGTCCCAGATACGCAGTATTTT. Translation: CASSLRGGPVPDTQYF.

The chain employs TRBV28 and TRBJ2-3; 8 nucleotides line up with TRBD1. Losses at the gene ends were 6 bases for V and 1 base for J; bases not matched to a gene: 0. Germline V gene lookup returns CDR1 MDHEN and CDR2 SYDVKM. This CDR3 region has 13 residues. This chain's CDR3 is CASRGQGTDTQYF. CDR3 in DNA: TGTGCCAGCAGGGGACAGGGCACAGATACGCAGTATTTT.

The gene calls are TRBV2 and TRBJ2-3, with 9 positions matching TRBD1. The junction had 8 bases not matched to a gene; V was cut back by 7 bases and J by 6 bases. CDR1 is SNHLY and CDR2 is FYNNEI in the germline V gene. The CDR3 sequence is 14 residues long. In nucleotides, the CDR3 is TGTGCCAGCACTCCCGGGACAGGGCGTGATACGCAGTATTTT. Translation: CASTPGTGRDTQYF.

The CDR3 DNA sequence: TGTGCCTGGAGTGTCAATTTTAACACCGGGGAGCTGTTTTTT. Translated: CAWSVNFNTGELFF. The chain is built from TRBV30 and TRBJ2-2; D is ambiguous. This CDR3 has 14 amino acids. Trimming shortened V by 0 bases and J by 2 bases, and 7 bases separated the two germline ends. Germline V gene data show CDR1 as GTSNPN and CDR2 as SVGIG (reference sequence).

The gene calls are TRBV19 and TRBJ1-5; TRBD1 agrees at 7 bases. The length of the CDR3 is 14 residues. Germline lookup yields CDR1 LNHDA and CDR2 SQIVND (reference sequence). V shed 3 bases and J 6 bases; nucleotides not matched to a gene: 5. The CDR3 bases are TGTGCCAGTAGTATCTCAGGGGGTGGTCAGCCCCAGCATTTT. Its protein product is CASSISGGGQPQHF. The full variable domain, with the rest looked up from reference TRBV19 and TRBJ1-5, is DGGITQSPKYLFRKEGQNVTLSCEQNLNHDAMYWYRQDPGQGLRLIYYSQIVNDFQKGDIAEGYSVSREKKESFPLTVTSAQKNPTAFYLCASSISGGGQPQHFGDGTRLSIL.

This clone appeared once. Here the CDR3 reads CASSPWTGSSGYTF. CDR3 nucleotide sequence: TGTGCCAGCAGCCCATGGACAGGATCTAGCGGCTACACCTTC. This chain links TRBV7-8 with TRBJ1-2; 7 bases align to TRBD1. Per the germline V gene, CDR1 is SGHVS and CDR2 is FQNEAQ. The CDR3 totals 14 residues. Germline trimming cut 5 bases from V and 8 bases from J; bases unmatched to any gene: 11.

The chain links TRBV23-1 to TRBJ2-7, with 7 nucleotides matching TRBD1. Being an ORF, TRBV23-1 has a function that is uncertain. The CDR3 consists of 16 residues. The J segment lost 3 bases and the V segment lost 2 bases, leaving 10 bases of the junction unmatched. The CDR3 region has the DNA TGCGCCAGCAGTCAACCCCGGGACAGAGACTTCTACGAGCAGTACTTC. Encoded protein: CASSQPRDRDFYEQYF.

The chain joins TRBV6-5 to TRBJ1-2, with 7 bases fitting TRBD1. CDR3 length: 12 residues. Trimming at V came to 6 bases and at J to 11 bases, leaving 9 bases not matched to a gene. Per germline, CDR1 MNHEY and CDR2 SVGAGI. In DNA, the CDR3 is TGTGCCAGCAGCCCAGGGACAGACCGTTACACCTTC. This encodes CASSPGTDRYTF.